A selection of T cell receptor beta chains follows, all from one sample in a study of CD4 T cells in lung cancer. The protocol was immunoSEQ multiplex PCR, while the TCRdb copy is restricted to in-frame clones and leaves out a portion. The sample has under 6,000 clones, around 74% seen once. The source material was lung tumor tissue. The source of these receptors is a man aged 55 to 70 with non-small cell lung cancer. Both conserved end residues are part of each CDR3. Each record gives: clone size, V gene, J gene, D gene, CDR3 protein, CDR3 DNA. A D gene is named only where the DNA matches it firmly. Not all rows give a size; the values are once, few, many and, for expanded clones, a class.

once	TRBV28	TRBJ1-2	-	CASSLSGRGYYGYTF	TGTGCCAGCAGTTTAAGTGGCAGGGGATACTATGGCTACACCTTC
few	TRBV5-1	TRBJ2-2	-	CASMLGGQNTGELFF	TGCGCCAGCATGCTTGGGGGACAGAACACCGGGGAGCTGTTTTTT
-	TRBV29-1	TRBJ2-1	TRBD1	CSSQGVFDNEQFF	TGCAGCTCCCAGGGGGTGTTTGACAATGAGCAGTTCTTC
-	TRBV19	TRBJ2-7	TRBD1	CASSPVPGQGADEQYF	TGTGCCAGTAGTCCCGTCCCGGGACAGGGGGCAGACGAGCAGTACTTC
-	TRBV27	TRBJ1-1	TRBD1	CASSQQGRTEAFF	TGTGCCAGCAGTCAACAGGGGCGGACTGAAGCTTTCTTT
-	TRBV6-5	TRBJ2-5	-	CASSLRTSGNSQYF	TGTGCCAGCAGTCTTAGAACTTCCGGGAATTCCCAGTACTTC
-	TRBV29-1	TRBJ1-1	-	CSVSGGSNTEAFF	TGCAGCGTCTCCGGAGGATCTAACACTGAAGCTTTCTTT
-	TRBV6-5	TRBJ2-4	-	CASSYSISRENIQYF	TGTGCCAGCAGTTACTCGATAAGCCGAGAAAACATTCAGTACTTC
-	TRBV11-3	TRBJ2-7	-	CASRDLAGKPTYEQYF	TGTGCCAGCAGAGATCTGGCAGGGAAACCCACCTACGAGCAGTACTTC
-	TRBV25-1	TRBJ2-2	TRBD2	CASSEKSTSFTGELFF	TGTGCCAGCAGTGAAAAATCGACTAGCTTCACCGGGGAGCTGTTTTTT
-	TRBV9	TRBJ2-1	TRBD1	CASSVVGTGYNEQFF	TGTGCCAGCAGCGTAGTAGGGACAGGGTACAATGAGCAGTTCTTC
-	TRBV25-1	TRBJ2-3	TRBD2	CASSPSGKTDTQYF	TGTGCCAGCTCGCCTAGCGGGAAAACAGATACGCAGTATTTT
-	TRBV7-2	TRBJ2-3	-	CASSFGGSDTQYF	TGTGCCAGCAGCTTCGGAGGTAGTGATACGCAGTATTTT
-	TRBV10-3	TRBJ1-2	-	CAISLQPQGRSGYTF	TGTGCCATCAGTCTCCAGCCACAGGGACGGTCTGGCTACACCTTC
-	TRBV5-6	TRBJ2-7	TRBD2	CASSLGGIAGDYEQYF	TGTGCCAGCAGCTTGGGGGGTATAGCGGGAGACTACGAGCAGTACTTC
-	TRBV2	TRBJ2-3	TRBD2	CASSRPGLGSTDTQYF	TGTGCCAGCAGCCGCCCGGGACTAGGAAGCACAGATACGCAGTATTTT
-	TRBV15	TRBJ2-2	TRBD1	CATSSPGQGVTGELFF	TGTGCCACCAGCAGCCCAGGACAGGGGGTTACCGGGGAGCTGTTTTTT
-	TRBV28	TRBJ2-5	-	CASSSGGRKQETQYF	TGTGCCAGCAGCAGTGGGGGCAGGAAACAAGAGACCCAGTACTTC
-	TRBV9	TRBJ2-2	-	CASSPRREGTGELFF	TGTGCCAGCAGCCCCCGGCGGGAAGGCACCGGGGAGCTGTTTTTT
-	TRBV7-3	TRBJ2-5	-	CASSSRAPLQETQYF	TGTGCCAGCAGCTCGAGGGCTCCTCTCCAAGAGACCCAGTACTTC
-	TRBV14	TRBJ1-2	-	CASSQGLNYGYTF	TGTGCCAGCAGCCAGGGACTTAACTATGGCTACACCTTC
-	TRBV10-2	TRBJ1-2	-	CASAQASNYGYTF	TGCGCCAGCGCACAGGCCTCTAACTATGGCTACACCTTC
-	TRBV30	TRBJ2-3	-	CAWSLGGATDTQYF	TGTGCCTGGAGCCTGGGGGGAGCGACAGATACGCAGTATTTT
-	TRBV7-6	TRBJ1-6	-	CASSLDSRDSPLHF	TGTGCCAGCAGCTTGGACAGTCGGGATTCACCCCTCCACTTT
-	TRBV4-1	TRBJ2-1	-	CASSQRGDEQFF	TGCGCCAGCAGCCAACGTGGAGATGAGCAGTTCTTC
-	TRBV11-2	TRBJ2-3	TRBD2	CASRTSGRYLTDTQYF	TGTGCCAGCAGGACTAGCGGGAGATATCTGACAGATACGCAGTATTTT
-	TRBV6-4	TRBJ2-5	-	CASRYRVETQYF	TGTGCCAGCAGGTACAGGGTTGAGACCCAGTACTTC
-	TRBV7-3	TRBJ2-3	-	CASSLTPGGLRGTDTQYF	TGTGCCAGCAGCTTAACTCCGGGCGGACTTAGAGGCACAGATACGCAGTATTTT
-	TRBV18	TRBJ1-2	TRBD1	CASSPDGQGAGYGYTF	TGTGCCAGCTCACCAGACGGACAGGGAGCGGGCTATGGCTACACCTTC
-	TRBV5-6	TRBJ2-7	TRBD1	CASTLGPGQGYEQYF	TGTGCCAGCACCTTGGGCCCGGGACAGGGCTACGAGCAGTACTTC
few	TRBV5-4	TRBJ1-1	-	CASSFQGLNTEAFF	TGTGCCAGCAGCTTTCAGGGCTTGAACACTGAAGCTTTCTTT
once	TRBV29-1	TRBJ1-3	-	CSVKDFESAIYF	TGCAGCGTGAAGGACTTCGAGAGCGCCATATATTTT